Detailed here is one T cell receptor beta chain. Its recognized antigen is unknown. No base qualities exist here, and no much larger clone lies one base off it. Via the germline V gene, CDR1 is MNHEY and CDR2 SVGAGI. V is trimmed back by 2 bases and J by 7 bases, and the junction contains 3 bases that no gene match accounts for. Its CDR3 holds 15 amino acids, cysteine through phenylalanine. Left in the record is the CDR3 DNA by itself, 45 bases read in frame from the first base. This specimen belongs to a study of blood T cell repertoires in COVID-19 (dated by TCRdb to between 2020 and 2021). A note on the overall study: Collaborator samples came from the United States, Italy and Spain and covered acute and convalescent phases of COVID-19. The material from the prospective study consisted of cDNA or gDNA derived from T cells, B-cell-depleted T cells, or PBMCs. The dataset comprised deeply sampled blood TCRbeta repertoires from subjects exposed to, actively infected with, or recovered from COVID-19. The repertoires were released in a freely available public database intended as a resource for research on the immune response to SARS-CoV-2. The samples were drawn from two sources: the first 160 participants of the ongoing ImmuneRACE study, and 950 to 1,500 subjects contributed by 6 global collaborators. Sample metadata almost always included a de-identified subject ID, COVID-19 status, age in years and sex. Where available, HLA class I and class II types were taken from metadata supplied by the sample provider and were not determined by assay-based typing. Broad study findings and their caveats: The amount of clinical and demographic metadata varied by source and participant and was provided uncurated.

TCRbeta CDR3 regions were amplified from genomic DNA by means of the immunoSEQ Assay, a bias-controlled multiplex PCR. Regarding the original processing steps: The number of nucleated cells in each sample was estimated by amplification of reference gene primers within the assay. To quantify the absolute abundance of each unique TCRbeta CDR3 rearrangement, sequence reads were collapsed and filtered. For each sample, productive Simpson clonality was calculated as the square root of Simpson's diversity index over productive rearrangements. In TCRdb, the immuneACCESS table is reduced to in-frame sequences with V and J assigned. These tables do not hold every clone; where another copy was compared, an unresolved V gene accounts for under half, and the others remain unexplained. Clonal size and the V and J genes are those of that table, whereas D and trimming came from the DNA. In all, the sample holds over 150,000 clones, and 88% of those were seen once. The ten most abundant clones make up around 1.9% of the sample.

A second Seattle source provided samples from volunteer blood donors who had recovered from COVID-19. The collaborating institutions used their own protocols to collect whole blood in K2EDTA tubes. For TCRbeta analysis, collaborators shipped samples in one of three forms: frozen whole blood, isolated PBMCs, or DNA extracted from either of those sample types. The sequence was obtained from a man between 50 and 59 years old who had recovered from COVID-19. This chain joins TRBV6-5 to TRBJ1-4, and 11 bases in between align with TRBD1. Sequencing used peripheral blood. At the DNA level, the sequence is TGTGCCAGCAGTTACGCGGGACAGGGGGTTGAAAAACTGTTTTTT. It codes for CASSYAGQGVEKLFF.